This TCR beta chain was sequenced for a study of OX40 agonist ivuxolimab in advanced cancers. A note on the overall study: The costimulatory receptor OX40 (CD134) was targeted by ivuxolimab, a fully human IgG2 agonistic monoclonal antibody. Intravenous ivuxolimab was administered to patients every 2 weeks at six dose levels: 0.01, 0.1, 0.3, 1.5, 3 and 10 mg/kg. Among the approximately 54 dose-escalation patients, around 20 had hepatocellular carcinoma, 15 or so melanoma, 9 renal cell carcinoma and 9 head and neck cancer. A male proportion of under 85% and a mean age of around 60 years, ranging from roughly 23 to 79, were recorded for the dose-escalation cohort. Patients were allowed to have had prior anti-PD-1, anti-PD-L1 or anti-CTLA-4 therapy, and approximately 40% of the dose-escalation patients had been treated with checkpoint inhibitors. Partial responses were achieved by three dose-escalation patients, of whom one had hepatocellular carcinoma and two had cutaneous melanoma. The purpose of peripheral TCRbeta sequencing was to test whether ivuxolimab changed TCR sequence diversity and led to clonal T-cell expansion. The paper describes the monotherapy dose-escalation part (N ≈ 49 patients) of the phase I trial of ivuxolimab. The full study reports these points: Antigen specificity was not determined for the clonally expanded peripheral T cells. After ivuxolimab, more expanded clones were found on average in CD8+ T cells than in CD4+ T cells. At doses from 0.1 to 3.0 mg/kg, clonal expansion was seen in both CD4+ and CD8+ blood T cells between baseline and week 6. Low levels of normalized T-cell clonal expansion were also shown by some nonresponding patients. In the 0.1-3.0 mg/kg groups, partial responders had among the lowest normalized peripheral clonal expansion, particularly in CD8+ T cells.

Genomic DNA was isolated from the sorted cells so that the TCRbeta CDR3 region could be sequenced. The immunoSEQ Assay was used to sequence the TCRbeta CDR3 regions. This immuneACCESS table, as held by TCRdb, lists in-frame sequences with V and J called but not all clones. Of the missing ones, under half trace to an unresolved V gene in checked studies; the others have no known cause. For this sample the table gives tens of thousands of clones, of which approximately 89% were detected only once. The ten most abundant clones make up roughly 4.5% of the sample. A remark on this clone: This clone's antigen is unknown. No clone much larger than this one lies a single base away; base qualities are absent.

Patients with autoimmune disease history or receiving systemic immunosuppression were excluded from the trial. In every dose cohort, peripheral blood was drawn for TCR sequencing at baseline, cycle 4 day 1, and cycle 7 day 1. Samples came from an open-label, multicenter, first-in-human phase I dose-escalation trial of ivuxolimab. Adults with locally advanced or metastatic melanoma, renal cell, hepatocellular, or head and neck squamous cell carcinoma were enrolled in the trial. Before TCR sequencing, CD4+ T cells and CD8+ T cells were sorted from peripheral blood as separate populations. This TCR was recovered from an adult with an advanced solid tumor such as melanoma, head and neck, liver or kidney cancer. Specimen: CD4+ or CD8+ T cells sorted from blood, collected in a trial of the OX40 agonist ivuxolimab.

CDR3 protein: CASSIRLGPETQYF. The DNA reads TGTGCCAGCAGCATACGACTAGGCCCAGAGACCCAGTACTTC. The chain is encoded by TRBV5-4 joined to TRBJ2-5; the D gene is possibly TRBD2, with 6 bases matching. The CDR3 measures 14 amino acids from cysteine to phenylalanine. The only DNA kept is the CDR3, 42 bases in frame from the first base. Trimming costs V 4 bases and J 4 bases, and their ends lie 14 bases apart. From the germline V gene (reference sequence), CDR1 is SGHNT and CDR2 is YYREEE.